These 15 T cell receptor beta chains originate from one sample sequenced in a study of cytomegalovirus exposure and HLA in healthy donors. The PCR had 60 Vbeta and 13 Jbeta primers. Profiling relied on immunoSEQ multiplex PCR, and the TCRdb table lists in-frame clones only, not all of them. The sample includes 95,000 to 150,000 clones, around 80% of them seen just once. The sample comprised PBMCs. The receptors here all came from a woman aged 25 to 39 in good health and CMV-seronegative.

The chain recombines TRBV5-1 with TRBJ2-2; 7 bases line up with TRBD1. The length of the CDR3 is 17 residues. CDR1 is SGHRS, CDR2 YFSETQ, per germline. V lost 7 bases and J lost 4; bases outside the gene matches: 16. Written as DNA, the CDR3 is TGCGCCAGCGGACCTGACAGGGTAGATCCGAGCACCGGGGAGCTGTTTTTT. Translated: CASGPDRVDPSTGELFF.

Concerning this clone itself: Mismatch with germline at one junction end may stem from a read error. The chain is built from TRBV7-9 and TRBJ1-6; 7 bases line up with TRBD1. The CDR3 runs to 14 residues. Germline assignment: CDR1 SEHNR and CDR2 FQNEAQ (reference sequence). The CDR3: CASSSGQNNSPLHF. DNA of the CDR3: TGTGCCAGCAGCTCGGGACAGAATAATTCTCCCCTCCACTTT.

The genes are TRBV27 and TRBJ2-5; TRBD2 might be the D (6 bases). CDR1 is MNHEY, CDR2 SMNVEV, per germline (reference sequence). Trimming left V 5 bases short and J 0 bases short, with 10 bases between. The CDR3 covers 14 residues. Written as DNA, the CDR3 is TGTGCCAGCAGTCCCCAGCGGGACCAAGAGACCCAGTACTTC. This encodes CASSPQRDQETQYF.

CDR3: CASGVPSSGSWMETQYF. The CDR3 bases are TGTGCCAGCGGGGTCCCGTCTAGCGGGAGTTGGATGGAGACCCAGTACTTC. The J gene is TRBJ2-5, the V gene TRBV2; TRBD2 matches 10 bases. Per germline, CDR1 SNHLY and CDR2 FYNNEI. This CDR3 is built from 17 residues. V lost 8 bases and J lost 5; bases outside the gene matches: 17.

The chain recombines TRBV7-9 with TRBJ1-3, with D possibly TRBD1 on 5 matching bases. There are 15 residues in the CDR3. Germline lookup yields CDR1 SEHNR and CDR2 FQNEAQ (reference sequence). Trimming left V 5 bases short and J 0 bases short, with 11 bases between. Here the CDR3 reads CASSHVGGSGNTIYF. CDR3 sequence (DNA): TGTGCCAGCAGCCACGTCGGGGGCTCTGGAAACACCATATATTTT.

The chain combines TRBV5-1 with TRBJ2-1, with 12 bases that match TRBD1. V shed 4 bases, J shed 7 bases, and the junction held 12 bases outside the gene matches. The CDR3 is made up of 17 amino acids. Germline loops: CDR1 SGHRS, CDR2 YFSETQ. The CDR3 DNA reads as TGCGCCAGCAGCGAATTCGCCGGGACAGGGGGCTCAAATGAGCAGTTCTTC. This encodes CASSEFAGTGGSNEQFF. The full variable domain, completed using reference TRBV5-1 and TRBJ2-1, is KAGVTQTPRYLIKTRGQQVTLSCSPISGHRSVSWYQQTPGQGLQFLFEYFSETQRNKGNFPGRFSGRQFSNSRSEMNVSTLELGDSALYLCASSEFAGTGGSNEQFFGPGTRLTVL.

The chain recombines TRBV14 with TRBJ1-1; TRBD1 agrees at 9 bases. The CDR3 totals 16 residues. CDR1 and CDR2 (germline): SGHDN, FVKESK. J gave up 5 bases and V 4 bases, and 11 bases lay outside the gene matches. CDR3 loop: CASSPGQGRAGTEAFF. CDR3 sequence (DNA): TGTGCCAGCAGCCCAGGACAGGGGCGGGCGGGGACTGAAGCTTTCTTT.

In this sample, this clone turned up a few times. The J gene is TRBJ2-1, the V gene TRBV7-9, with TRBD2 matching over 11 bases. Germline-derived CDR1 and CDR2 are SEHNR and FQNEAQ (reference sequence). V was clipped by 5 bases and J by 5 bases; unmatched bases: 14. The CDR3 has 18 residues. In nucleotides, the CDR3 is TGTGCCAGCAGCCCCCAGGGCCCACTAGCGGGAGACAACAATGAGCAGTTCTTC. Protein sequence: CASSPQGPLAGDNNEQFF.

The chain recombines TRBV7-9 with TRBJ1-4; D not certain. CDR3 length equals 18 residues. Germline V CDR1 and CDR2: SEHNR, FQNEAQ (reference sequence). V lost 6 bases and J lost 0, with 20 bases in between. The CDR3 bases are TGTGCCAGCAGTCCCCTGGTCAGGCGAATTGCAACTAATGAAAAACTGTTTTTT. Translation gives CASSPLVRRIATNEKLFF. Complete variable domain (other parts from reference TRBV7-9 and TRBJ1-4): DTGVSQNPRHKITKRGQNVTFRCDPISEHNRLYWYRQTLGQGPEFLTYFQNEAQLEKSRLLSDRFSAERPKGSFSTLEIQRTEQGDSAMYLCASSPLVRRIATNEKLFFGSGTQLSVL.

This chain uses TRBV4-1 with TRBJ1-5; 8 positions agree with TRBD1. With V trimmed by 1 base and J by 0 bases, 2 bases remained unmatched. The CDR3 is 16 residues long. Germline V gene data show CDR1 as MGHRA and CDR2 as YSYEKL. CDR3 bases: TGCGCCAGCAGCCAAGGGACAGGGAATAGCAATCAGCCCCAGCATTTT. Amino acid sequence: CASSQGTGNSNQPQHF.

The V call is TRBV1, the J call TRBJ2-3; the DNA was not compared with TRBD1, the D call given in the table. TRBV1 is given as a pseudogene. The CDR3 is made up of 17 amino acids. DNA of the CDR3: TGCACCAGCAGCCAGGTTCGGGACAGCACGAACACAGATACGCAGTATTTT. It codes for CTSSQVRDSTNTDTQYF.

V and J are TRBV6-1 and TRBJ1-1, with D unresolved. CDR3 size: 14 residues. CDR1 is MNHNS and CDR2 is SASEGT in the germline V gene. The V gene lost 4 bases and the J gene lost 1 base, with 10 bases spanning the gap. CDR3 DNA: TGTGCCAGCAGTGTATCCGGGAGGAACACTGAAGCTTTCTTT. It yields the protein CASSVSGRNTEAFF.

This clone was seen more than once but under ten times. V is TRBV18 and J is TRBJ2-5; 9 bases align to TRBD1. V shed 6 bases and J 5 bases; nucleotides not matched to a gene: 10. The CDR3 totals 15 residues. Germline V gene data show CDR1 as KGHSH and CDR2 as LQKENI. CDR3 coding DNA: TGTGCCAGCTCCCGGGGACAGGGAGGAGTGGAGACCCAGTACTTC. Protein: CASSRGQGGVETQYF.

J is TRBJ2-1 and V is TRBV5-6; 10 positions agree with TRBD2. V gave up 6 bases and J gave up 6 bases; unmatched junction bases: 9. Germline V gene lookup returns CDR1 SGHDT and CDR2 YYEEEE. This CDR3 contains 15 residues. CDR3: CASNRAGGPGNEQFF. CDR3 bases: TGTGCCAGCAACAGAGCGGGGGGGCCAGGCAATGAGCAGTTCTTC.

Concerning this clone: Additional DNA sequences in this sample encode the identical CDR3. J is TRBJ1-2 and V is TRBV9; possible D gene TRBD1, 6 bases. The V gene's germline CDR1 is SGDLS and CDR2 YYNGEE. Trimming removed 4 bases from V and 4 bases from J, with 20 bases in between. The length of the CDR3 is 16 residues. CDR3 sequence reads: CASSSARGGKSYGYTF. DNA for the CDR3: TGTGCCAGCAGCTCCGCGAGGGGGGGCAAGAGCTATGGCTACACCTTC.